The source of this TCR beta chain is a study of cytomegalovirus exposure and HLA in healthy donors (dated by TCRdb to about 2017). Regarding the complete study: An earlier analysis of approximately 600 of the donors reported 250 to 350 Gb of sequence data and 120 million or so unique TCR beta sequences from 190 million or so T cells. About 330 gigabases of sequencing data and about 92 million unique TCR sequences made up an early release that covered around 640 HLA-typed donors. Of the roughly 410 genotyped donors, 70% to 90% were placed in the genetic ancestry cluster associated with self-reported Caucasian donors. The study was designed to test whether signatures of past pathogen exposure could be identified by cataloging public T cell receptors. The study profiled the T cell repertoires of 500 to 800 subjects by immunosequencing and related them to cytomegalovirus serostatus. Besides the first cohort of about 730 subjects, a separate validation cohort made up of 120 different subjects was used. High-throughput TCR immunosequencing, statistical association of individual TCRs with disease status, and machine learning were combined to predict cytomegalovirus infection status. A later analysis re-analyzed previously published TCR beta repertoires from several hundred donors and added high-resolution HLA genotyping to study TCR occurrence patterns. The later analysis used no new phenotypic data to find candidate immune exposures, relying instead on TCR beta sequences and their occurrence across donors. An earlier analysis of 587 of the donors used high-throughput TCR beta sequencing to judge whether each TCR beta V gene segment behaved as functional or pseudogenic. Donor age, sex, ethnicity and CMV serostatus were collected together with the repertoire data. In a later genetic analysis, genome-wide SNP genotypes for about three fifths of the 666 donors were used, and that subset was treated as a discovery cohort. Every discovery cohort repertoire had been produced on one sequencing platform. HLA typing covered class I and class II loci at four-digit resolution. The number of typed donors differed by locus: roughly 629-640 for A, B, C, DRB1 and DQB1; 522 for DQA1; 606 for DPA1; and some 450 for DPB1. Roughly 5 DR-DQ haplotypes were treated as single units for association and clustering because of strong linkage in the cohort. On average, around 230,000 unique TCR beta nucleotide sequences were sequenced per donor among 350 to 400 genotyped donors of the cohort, with approximately 18% of those sequences being non-productive. The investigation overall reported the following: Linkage disequilibrium might explain the correlated functional status among segregating V segments, but an unknown experimental factor could not be excluded. Because some donors lacked HLA typing at each locus, the association tests relied only on the typed subset. In a later analysis, the rate of TCR association differed among HLA loci, with DRB1 alleles having the most associated TCRs and HLA-C alleles having the fewest. In vitro tests confirmed that a few of the cytomegalovirus-associated TCR beta chains recognize cytomegalovirus antigens. In a later analysis, HLA-associated TCR beta chains were found to be more clonally expanded and to have lower generation probabilities than equally common non-associated chains. V-gene and J-gene trimming of TCR beta chains was associated with a missense DCLRE1C variant in a later genetic analysis, and the association was replicated in an independent cohort. Several of the top co-occurrence clusters appeared to be linked to parvovirus B19, influenza, CMV and Epstein-Barr virus, according to a later analysis. In a later analysis, most CMV-associated TCR beta chains were found to appear HLA-restricted, with HLA associations seemingly driven largely by CMV exposure. The study listed 164 TCR beta chains as associated with cytomegalovirus. The classifier was reported to diagnose cytomegalovirus status with high specificity and sensitivity in both the original cohort and the validation cohort. The earlier analysis of 450 to 700 of the donors excluded over 15 rarely observed V segments, including chromosome 9 orphons, because counts were too low. The presence/absence analyses assumed that sequencing depth was roughly uniform across donors, and that assumption may not be true. Specific HLA alleles were associated with over 15,000 TCR beta sequences at a false discovery rate of 0.05 in a later analysis. Compared with the approximately 600-donor mean, donors in an Asian-associated ancestry cluster had fewer N-insertions in productive TCRs, according to a later genetic analysis. An earlier analysis of approximately 600 of the donors showed that most TCR beta V segments appeared in productive rearrangements either about 87% or about 30% of the time, which broadly matched IMGT annotations. The only immune exposure information available for the cohort was CMV serostatus. The authors suggested that the approach could potentially be extended to other disease states and immunological phenotypes. A group of highly shared sequence variants was considered likely to be a technical artifact of the sequencing pipeline. Most TCR sequences were observed very rarely across donors, whereas some public TCRs were present in many individuals. In this cohort, only TCR beta chains were sequenced, and detectable features were limited by the absence of alpha or paired-chain data. A further reported finding was that TCR beta sequences accurately predicted the HLA-A and HLA-B alleles for most subjects in the first cohort. When HLA alleles, especially DR and DQ, strongly co-occurred, attributing TCR associations to individual alleles was difficult.

On this clone itself: Its antigen is unknown. Base qualities are not at hand, and no much larger clone is one base apart.

The library was produced with the immunoSEQ multiplex PCR assay. The multiplex PCR relied on a mix of 60 forward primers for TCR Vbeta segments and 13 reverse primers for TCR Jbeta segments. A multiplex PCR assay on genomic DNA amplified the CDR3 region of rearranged TCR beta genes. The amplified TCR beta libraries were sequenced on the Illumina HiSeq System as 87-base-pair reads. The source study handled its data this way. Across the 670 or so repertoires, a later analysis counted 60 million to 90 million unique TCR beta chains, around 11 million of which were shared by at least two donors. To remove PCR and sequencing errors, raw reads were error-corrected and collapsed into unique sequences using a nearest-neighbor algorithm that merged closely related sequences. To assign V, D and J gene segments, CDR3 sequences were aligned to IMGT reference sequences. For a sequence to be retained, a match of at least six nucleotides was required to both a V gene segment and a J gene segment. Rearrangements were called productive when the CDR3 lacked stop codons and stayed in frame with V and J; all others were non-productive. Following IMGT convention, CDR3 was defined as the stretch from the second conserved V-encoded cysteine up to the conserved J-encoded phenylalanine. The earlier analysis of about 610 of the donors excluded sequences that lacked an unambiguous match to a single V gene segment. In an earlier analysis of approximately 590 of the donors, a V segment was called functional when productive rearrangements were above 56.7%, and segregating when the standard deviation between donors exceeded 5%. A statistical classification framework was built for diagnosing cytomegalovirus status from the catalog of TCR beta chain sequences. In a later analysis, TCR nucleotide sequences were compared against IMGT/GENE-DB human TR gene sequences so that V and J genes could be assigned. The TCRdist pipeline was used in a later analysis to assign CDR3 sequences and most-parsimonious VDJ recombination scenarios. In a later analysis, each TCR beta chain was defined by its CDR3 amino acid sequence together with its V-gene family, and reads without a unique V-gene family were excluded. As a way to deal with suspected cross-contamination and a sequencing artifact, a later analysis dropped 500 to 700 nucleotide sequences that were highly shared and had low generation probability. For each public chain, a later analysis derived a clonal expansion index from normalized ranks of inferred template counts within each repertoire. A later analysis computed generation probabilities with a VDJ recombination model fitted to out-of-frame rearrangements, and checked the results against IGoR. A later analysis scored TCR-TCR, TCR-HLA and TCR-CMV co-occurrence with hypergeometric tests, applying a repertoire-size bias correction to TCR pairs. False discovery rates were estimated in a later analysis by permuting HLA or CMV assignments 20 times. A later analysis grouped co-occurring TCRs with DBSCAN, adding TCRdist sequence similarity when clustering within HLA-allele-positive subsets. Co-occurrence clustering excluded repertoires with fewer than 30,000 or more than 120,000 public chains, plus five with anomalous nucleotide sharing. TCRdb holds this immuneACCESS table with in-frame rearrangements only. Some clones are missing; in checked studies, unresolved V genes explain under half, and the rest has no known cause. The DNA gave D and trimming, while V, J and clone size come from that table. The sample contains some 51,000 clones, roughly 77% of them found a single time. Of the sample, around 2.4% is held by the ten largest clones.

In total, 666 healthy bone marrow donors made up the cohort. At the time of sampling, every cohort member was nominally healthy, though immune exposures that went unrecorded were likely present. The donor tested CMV seronegative and was one of the 352 seronegative cohort members. A peripheral blood sample was collected from each donor, and TCR beta sequencing was performed on peripheral blood mononuclear cells. Genomic DNA extraction from the blood cell samples was performed with the Qiagen DNeasy Blood Extraction Kit. The TCR originated in a female donor in good health and CMV-seronegative. The sample taken for sequencing was PBMCs.

The CDR3 region: CASSPGGYGYTF. The sequence in DNA is TGTGCCAGCAGCCCGGGGGGCTATGGCTACACCTTC. The V gene is TRBV27 and the J gene is TRBJ1-2; the D region possibly corresponds to TRBD1 (5 bases align). The junction shows trimming of 6 bases on V and 4 bases on J, plus 9 bases between the germline ends. For CDR1 and CDR2, the germline V gene (reference sequence) lists MNHEY and SMNVEV. The CDR3 sequence holds 12 residues, the cysteine and phenylalanine included. The retained sequence is limited to the CDR3, 36 bases, with the frame set at the first base.